This T cell receptor (beta chain) was found in a study of identical twins. TCRdb called the 5' RACE reads again in MiXCR, with one record for every CDR3 protein. The table includes a few hundred thousand distinct CDR3 sequences, more than 9% detected once. General study findings and limits: An excess of low generation probability was shown by twin-shared out-of-frame alpha sequences.

This clonotype was picked up a small number of times. Its antigen remains unidentified. Trimming removed 2 bases from V and 2 bases from J, with 16 bases in between. The CDR3 contains 16 residues. Germline-derived CDR1 and CDR2 are SEHNR and FQNEAQ (reference sequence). The same data also went into a second study, on yellow fever vaccine responses in identical twins.

Material for sequencing was PBMCs. This chain uses TRBV7-9 with TRBJ2-7, with D perhaps matching TRBD1 or TRBD2 (5 bases each). This receptor was identified in a woman aged 18-30 years in good health. The chain's CDR3 is CASSLTDGTAAYEQYF. Here the CDR3 DNA reads TGTGCCAGCAGCTTAACGGACGGGACGGCCGCCTACGAGCAGTACTTC.